This T cell receptor (beta chain) came from a study of T cell repertoires in cytomegalovirus infection. Study-wide context: Shared public TCR beta signatures pointed to both CMV infection and a matching HLA type.

Each CDR3 protein gets one entry after TCRdb re-called the reads with MiXCR. The data show about 80,000 distinct CDR3 sequences, less than 4.5% seen once. Germline lookup yields CDR1 MNHEY and CDR2 SMNVEV (reference sequence). The CDR3 extends over 13 amino acids. Losses at the gene ends were 6 bases for V and 11 bases for J; bases not matched to a gene: 9. This clonotype was seen repeatedly, ten times or more. Its antigen is currently unknown. Notes on the study in general: Public TCR beta family frequency separated CMV-and-HLA carriers, including in an independent cohort. HLA-C-restricted CMV clonotypes gave the most frequent clonotype in two of eight donors.

This clonotype was sampled from a human donor in good health (CMV status not recorded). Some clones in this sample may be carry-over from other donors' samples. This chain uses TRBV27 with TRBJ1-5, with TRBD1 identical over 8 bases. The sample comprised PBMCs. CDR3 amino acids: CASSGQGVMAQHF. CDR3 DNA sequence: TGTGCCAGCAGCGGACAGGGTGTTATGGCCCAGCATTTT.